This T cell receptor beta chain was retrieved from a study of cytomegalovirus exposure and HLA in healthy donors. This PCR relied on a set of 60 Vbeta primers and 13 Jbeta primers. The data were produced by immunoSEQ multiplex PCR, yet TCRdb's version contains in-frame clones alone and is incomplete. Listed are about 100,000 clones; 0.5% to 0.7% falls within the top ten. Remarks on this clone: Antigen unknown.

Per germline, CDR1 SGHRS and CDR2 YFSETQ. Losses at the gene ends were 4 bases for V and 1 base for J; bases not matched to a gene: 2. This CDR3 contains 14 residues. Findings and limits, study-wide: Overall, around 150 TCR beta chains were annotated as cytomegalovirus-associated. It was confirmed in vitro that a few of the CMV-associated chains were specific for CMV antigens. TCR sequences were mostly rare, though some public TCRs occurred in many donors. Researchers reported from a later analysis that most CMV-associated TCR beta chains appeared HLA-restricted.

The TCR comes from a man aged 50 or older in good health and CMV-seronegative. The chain has TRBV5-1 and TRBJ2-7; TRBD2 matches 10 bases. The material sequenced was PBMCs. The DNA for the CDR3 is TGCGCCAGCAGCAAGACTAGCGGGTCCTACGAGCAGTACTTC. This encodes CASSKTSGSYEQYF.